These 11 T cell receptor beta chains originate from one sample sequenced in a study of blood T cell repertoires in COVID-19. Method: immunoSEQ multiplex PCR; TCRdb's copy keeps in-frame clones and lacks some. The profile shows 400,000 or so clones, 89% of them singletons. Sequencing input: peripheral blood. These receptors were obtained from a middle-aged woman with COVID-19, enrolled during active disease.

This clone came up a few times. This chain links TRBV28 with TRBJ1-2, with 7 nucleotides matching TRBD1. Germline V CDR1 and CDR2: MDHEN, SYDVKM. Trimming removed 7 bases from V and 8 bases from J; junction bases left unmatched: 10. There are 13 residues in the CDR3. The CDR3 nucleotides read TGTGCCAGCACTAGAAGGAGGGGGCAAGGCTACACCTTC. This codes for CASTRRRGQGYTF.

CDR3 nucleotides: TGCAGTGCTAGTGAAGGGGGAGAGACCCAGTACTTC. Amino acid sequence: CSASEGGETQYF. This chain uses TRBV20-1 with TRBJ2-5, with D possibly being TRBD1 (6 bases). Per the germline V gene, CDR1 is DFQATT and CDR2 is SNEGSKA (reference sequence). V was cut by 3 bases and J by 4 bases, with 9 bases left in between. The CDR3 is 12 residues long.

This clone was detected only a few times. The genes are TRBV2 and TRBJ1-6; 9 bases are a match to TRBD1. CDR1 is SNHLY and CDR2 is FYNNEI in the germline V gene. The trim removed 6 bases at V and 5 bases at J, leaving 5 bases unmatched. The CDR3 runs 15 residues. Written as DNA, the CDR3 is TGTGCCAGCAGGGACCGGGACAGGGATAATTCACCCCTCCACTTT. Encoded protein: CASRDRDRDNSPLHF.

The chain is built from TRBV18 and TRBJ2-1; TRBD1 aligns across 12 bases. The germline V gene has CDR1 KGHSH and CDR2 LQKENI. The CDR3 runs to 14 residues. The J segment lost 8 bases and the V segment lost 4 bases, leaving 3 bases of the junction unmatched. For the CDR3, the DNA is TGTGCCAGCTCACTTGGGACAGGGGGCGATGAGCAGTTCTTC. This translates into CASSLGTGGDEQFF.

The rearrangement uses TRBV29-1 and TRBJ1-2, with D maybe TRBD1 (5 bases). Trimming removed 0 bases at V and 6 bases at J, with 14 bases between. Germline CDR1 SQVTM, CDR2 ANQGSEA. The CDR3 is made up of 14 amino acids. The chain's CDR3 is CSVEDRRGQDGYTF. The DNA of the CDR3 is TGCAGCGTTGAAGATCGGCGGGGCCAGGATGGCTACACCTTC.

V usage is TRBV10-3 and J usage is TRBJ2-2, with D maybe TRBD2 (6 bases). The CDR3 has 18 residues. Trimming took 0 bases from V and 2 from J, leaving 16 bases between them. Germline CDR1 ENHRY, CDR2 SYGVKD. In DNA form, the CDR3 reads TGTGCCATCAGTGAGTCGACTCGCGGGGATCGAAACACCGGGGAGCTGTTTTTT. Residues: CAISESTRGDRNTGELFF.

The V gene is TRBV7-2, the J gene TRBJ1-5; TRBD1 aligns across 8 bases. This CDR3 is 15 amino acids long. The V and J ends lost 6 bases and 1 base, in that order; junction bases with no gene match: 5. Germline CDR1 and CDR2: SGHTA and FQGNSA. In DNA form, the CDR3 reads TGTGCCAGCAGGGACAGGGTCGGGAGCAATCAGCCCCAGCATTTT. Amino acid sequence: CASRDRVGSNQPQHF.

The genes are TRBV5-5 and TRBJ2-2; D is possibly TRBD2 (6 bases). The length of the CDR3 is 15 residues. V lost 3 bases to trimming and J lost 0 bases, with 9 bases between them. Germline V gene sequence: CDR1 SGHKS, CDR2 YYEKEE (reference sequence). CDR3 nucleotides: TGTGCCAGCAGCTGGAGGGGCGCGAACACCGGGGAGCTGTTTTTT. This sequence encodes CASSWRGANTGELFF.

V is TRBV27 and J is TRBJ2-7, with a weak D call TRBD1 (5 bases). Trimming left V 2 bases short and J 5 bases short, with 13 bases between. This CDR3 comprises 14 residues. Germline V gives CDR1 MNHEY, CDR2 SMNVEV (reference sequence). The chain's CDR3 is CASSLPGNVHEQYF. CDR3 sequence (DNA): TGTGCCAGCAGTTTACCAGGGAATGTCCACGAGCAGTACTTC.

The chain has TRBV11-2 and TRBJ2-7; 7 bases match TRBD1. This CDR3 comprises 13 residues. Trimming took 6 bases from V and 3 from J; bases not matched to a gene: 5. Per the germline V gene, CDR1 is SGHAT and CDR2 is FQNNGV. The CDR3: CASRSDRDYEQYF. The DNA for the CDR3 is TGTGCCAGCAGATCTGACAGGGACTACGAGCAGTACTTC.

The rearrangement uses TRBV15 and TRBJ1-1, with D tentatively TRBD1 (5 bases). CDR1 is LNHNV, CDR2 YYDKDF, per germline (reference sequence). The CDR3 runs to 14 residues. V lost 4 bases to trimming and J lost 0 bases, with 9 bases between them. CDR3 in amino acids: CATSIGHLNTEAFF. In nucleotides, the CDR3 is TGTGCCACCAGCATCGGACACCTGAACACTGAAGCTTTCTTT.